This T cell receptor (beta chain) was captured in a study of cytomegalovirus exposure and HLA in healthy donors. This PCR relied on a set of 60 Vbeta primers and 13 Jbeta primers. Here immunoSEQ multiplex PCR was the method, and the copy in TCRdb shows in-frame clones only, minus some. The sample includes approximately 82,000 clones, 60% to 80% of them seen just once. The CDR3 spans 16 residues. Germline trimming cut 0 bases from V and 6 bases from J; bases unmatched to any gene: 11. Germline V gene data show CDR1 as SGHVS and CDR2 as FNYEAQ. The TCR sequence derives from a woman in her forties or fifties in good health and CMV-seropositive. The chain links TRBV7-6 to TRBJ2-7; 7 bases are a match to TRBD2. The sequenced sample consisted of PBMCs. The CDR3 region has the DNA TGTGCCAGCAGCTTAGCGGGCGGGACTATTGAGAGCGAGCAGTACTTC. This translates into CASSLAGGTIESEQYF.